Here is one T cell receptor (beta chain) with its context. Its target is unknown. V shed 3 bases and J 3 bases; nucleotides not matched to a gene: 2. CDR3 length equals 15 residues. In germline, CDR1 is SQVTM, CDR2 ANQGSEA. Amplification of TCR beta CDR3 regions was performed using RNA transcripts as template. TCR CDR3 regions were first amplified by RT-PCR with HTBI primers. Each CDR3 protein is one row after TCRdb ran MiXCR on the multiplex PCR reads. In the table there are more than 500,000 distinct CDR3 sequences, around 42% of which are singletons. The data originate from a study of T cells in Graves' hyperthyroidism and ophthalmopathy. Study outcomes and limitations: Model output signaled ophthalmopathy a median approximately 6 months ahead of onset. Stable hyperthyroidism was separated from ophthalmopathy by a model based on 13 V-J features. Peripheral blood also featured most of the thyroid clonotypes expanded above 0.001.

Uncontrolled infection, other autoimmune disease, pregnancy or lactation led to exclusion. This clonotype was obtained from an adult woman with Graves' disease, either hyperthyroidism or ophthalmopathy (not recorded which). Sequencing input: peripheral blood or thyroid tissue (not recorded which). The chain has TRBV29-1 and TRBJ2-7, with 16 nucleotides matching TRBD2. CDR3 sequence (DNA): TGCAGCGTTGAGGGACTAGCGGGAGGGGTCTACGAGCAGTACTTC. It codes for CSVEGLAGGVYEQYF.